The rows below give T cell receptor beta chains drawn from one sample of a study of early T cells in non-severe SARS-CoV-2 infection. From the 5' RACE reads, TCRdb called clonotypes with MiXCR, one entry per CDR3 protein. The data contain tens of thousands of distinct CDR3 sequences, approximately 6.9% of them seen just once; the ten biggest clones take up about 13%. The sample in question was whole blood, obtained at baseline. Every receptor here comes from an adult who was a healthcare worker with PCR-confirmed SARS-CoV-2 infection or an uninfected control (not recorded which). The CDR3 runs from the conserved cysteine through the conserved F or W. The D gene is left open where the match is weak. Clone size is given for some rows only: seen once, a few or many times, or a class if the clone is expanded.

many	TRBJ2-7	.	TRBV5-1	TGCGCCAGCAGCTCACGGGACGCCAGCTCCTACGAGCAGTACTTC	CASSSRDASSYEQYF
.	TRBJ1-2	.	TRBV3-1	TGTGCCAGCAGCCGGAGCTATGGCTACACCTTC	CASSRSYGYTF
many	TRBJ2-1	.	TRBV6-1	TGTGCCAGCAGTGAGGTTGGCCACCCCACGTATGAGCAGTTCTTC	CASSEVGHPTYEQFF
many	TRBJ2-7	TRBD2	TRBV6-5	TGTGCCAGCAGTAGAGGGACTAGCGGGAGTCGCGAGCAGTACTTC	CASSRGTSGSREQYF
few	TRBJ2-5	TRBD1	TRBV4-3	TGCGCCAGCAGCCAAGGTCCAGGGGGAGAGGAGACCCAGTACTTC	CASSQGPGGEETQYF
many	TRBJ1-5	.	TRBV6-2/TRBV6-3	TGTGCCAGCAGTTACAGGCAGGCTGATTATACCTATAGCAATCAGCCCCAGCATTTT	CASSYRQADYTYSNQPQHF
many	TRBJ1-2	.	TRBV29-1	TGCAGCGTTGAAGATGCCCATGGCTACACCTTC	CSVEDAHGYTF
medium-sized	TRBJ2-7	.	TRBV4-3	TGCGCCAGCAGCCAAGGACAGGCCAATTACGAGCAGTACTTC	CASSQGQANYEQYF
.	TRBJ1-1	TRBD1	TRBV12-3/TRBV12-4	TGTGCCAGCACCCCCCAGACGGGGACAGGGGTTTTTACTGAAGCTTTCTTT	CASTPQTGTGVFTEAFF
.	TRBJ2-5	.	TRBV28	TGTGCCAGCAGTTTCCGCGGGGGCAGGGGAAGGACCCAGTACTTC	CASSFRGGRGRTQYF